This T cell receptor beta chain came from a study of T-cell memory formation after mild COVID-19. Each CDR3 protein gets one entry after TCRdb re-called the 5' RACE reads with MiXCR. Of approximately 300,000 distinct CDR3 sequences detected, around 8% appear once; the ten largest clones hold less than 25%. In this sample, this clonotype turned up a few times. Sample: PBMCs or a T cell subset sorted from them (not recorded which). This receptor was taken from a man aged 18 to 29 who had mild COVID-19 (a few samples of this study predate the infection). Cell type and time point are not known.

The CDR3 spells CASSAGNNSPLHF. DNA for the CDR3: TGTGCCAGCAGCGCGGGGAATAATTCACCCCTCCACTTT. J is TRBJ1-6 and V is TRBV9; D remains ambiguous. The CDR3 contains 13 residues. CDR1 is SGDLS, CDR2 YYNGEE, per germline. With 3 bases removed from V and 5 bases from J, the gap between germline ends came to 6 bases.